Included here is one T cell receptor (beta chain) sequence, with context. The data were produced by immunoSEQ multiplex PCR, yet TCRdb's version contains in-frame clones alone and is incomplete. This sample has about 99,000 clones, with 90% to 95% found just once. The data were taken from a study of T cell changes during pregnancy in multiple sclerosis. This CDR3 contains 18 residues. The sequencing here drew on peripheral blood, taken after pregnancy. The TCR sequence derives from a female donor with multiple sclerosis, enrolled in a pregnancy study. This chain connects TRBV21-1 to TRBJ2-1; the table assigns TRBD2, which was not confirmed against the DNA. TRBV21-1 is reported as a pseudogene. CDR3: CASSPMTGVAQKYNEQFF. The CDR3 nucleotides are TGTGCCAGCAGCCCCATGACGGGGGTAGCGCAAAAATACAATGAGCAGTTCTTC.